Below are 5 T cell receptor beta chains sequenced from a single sample in a study of blood T cell repertoires in COVID-19. Libraries were prepared by immunoSEQ multiplex PCR; TCRdb keeps only in-frame clonotypes and omits some of them. Seen here are about 120,000 clones, nearly 90% observed once, and the top ten hold under 4.5%. Input material: peripheral blood. All receptors come from a woman aged 55-69 years with COVID-19, enrolled during active disease.

The chain couples TRBV2 to TRBJ2-1; 8 bases fit TRBD1. J gave up 3 bases and V 7 bases, and 8 bases lay outside the gene matches. The CDR3 is 15 residues long. Germline CDR1 and CDR2: SNHLY and FYNNEI. CDR3 protein: CASTPRTGIYNEQFF. CDR3 DNA sequence: TGTGCCAGCACCCCTCGGACAGGGATCTACAATGAGCAGTTCTTC. Full variable domain (rest looked up from reference TRBV2 and TRBJ2-1): EPEVTQTPSHQVTQMGQEVILRCVPISNHLYFYWYRQILGQKVEFLVSFYNNEISEKSEIFDDQFSVERPDGSNFTLKIRSTKLEDSAMYFCASTPRTGIYNEQFFGPGTRLTVL.

The rearrangement joins TRBV11-3 to TRBJ2-3, with TRBD1 matching over 9 bases. Germline lookup yields CDR1 SGHNT and CDR2 YENEEA. This CDR3 region has 14 residues. Losses at the gene ends were 5 bases for V and 8 bases for J; bases not matched to a gene: 8. For the CDR3, the DNA is TGTGCCAGCAGCCGCCGGGACAGGGTAATTACGCAGTATTTT. Amino acid sequence: CASSRRDRVITQYF. Filled out from reference TRBV11-3 and TRBJ2-3, the complete variable domain reads EAGVVQSPRYKIIEKKQPVAFWCNPISGHNTLYWYLQNLGQGPELLIRYENEEAVDDSQLPKDRFSAERLKGVDSTLKIQPAELGDSAVYLCASSRRDRVITQYFGPGTRLTVL.

The chain employs TRBV4-2 and TRBJ2-3; TRBD2 matches at 9 bases. The germline V gene encodes CDR1 LGHNA and CDR2 YNFKEQ. The CDR3 covers 16 residues. V trimming: 1 base; J trimming: 0 bases; junction bases outside the gene matches: 2. The CDR3 spells CASSQGLAASTDTQYF. The CDR3 DNA is TGTGCCAGCAGCCAAGGACTAGCGGCTAGCACAGATACGCAGTATTTT.

The V and J genes are TRBV2 and TRBJ2-2, with unresolved D. The CDR3 has 18 amino acids. Germline CDR1 is SNHLY and CDR2 is FYNNEI. V was trimmed by 3 bases and J by 1 base, leaving 18 bases between them. The chain's CDR3 is CASSEGRILPLNTGELFF. The CDR3, as DNA: TGTGCCAGCAGTGAGGGCAGGATTCTCCCTTTGAACACCGGGGAGCTGTTTTTT.

The genes are TRBV7-7 and TRBJ1-1; TRBD1 might be the D (5 bases). Deletions cut 5 bases from V and 1 base from J, with 20 bases between. This CDR3 has 17 residues. Per germline, CDR1 SSHAT and CDR2 FNYEAQ (reference sequence). CDR3: CASSPPPGQGKNTEAFF. CDR3 bases: TGTGCCAGCAGCCCACCACCCGGGCAGGGCAAGAACACTGAAGCTTTCTTT.